The clone carrying this T cell receptor beta chain was counted ten times or more. Its antigen is unidentified. TCRdb redid the calling of the 5' RACE reads with MiXCR, one entry per CDR3 protein. The sample lists 55,000 to 75,000 distinct CDR3 sequences, less than 2.5% occurring once. The data were taken from a study of neurological immune-mediated disorders. Study-wide results and caveats: Multiple sclerosis patients had less TCR clonal expansion than even healthy controls, unlike HTLV-1-associated myelopathy.

Looked up from germline, CDR1 is LNHNV and CDR2 is YYDKDF (reference sequence). There are 13 residues in the CDR3. With 3 bases removed from V and 5 bases from J, the gap between germline ends came to 10 bases. The V call is TRBV15, the J call TRBJ1-1; D is unresolved. This sequence originates from a man in his fifties with multiple sclerosis. Material for sequencing was PBMCs. The CDR3 is CATSRKGGTEAFF. The CDR3 coding sequence is TGTGCCACCAGCAGGAAGGGAGGAACTGAAGCTTTCTTT.